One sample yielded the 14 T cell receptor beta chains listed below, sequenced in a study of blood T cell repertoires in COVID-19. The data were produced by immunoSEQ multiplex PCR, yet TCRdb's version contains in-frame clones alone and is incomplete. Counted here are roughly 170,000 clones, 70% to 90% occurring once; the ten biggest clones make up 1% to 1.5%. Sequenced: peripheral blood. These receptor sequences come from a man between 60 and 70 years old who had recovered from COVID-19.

The CDR3 DNA reads TGTGCCAGCAGCTTTGTAGCGGGGGGTCTCACCGGGGAGCTGTTTTTT. Translation gives CASSFVAGGLTGELFF. The rearrangement uses TRBV11-2 and TRBJ2-2, with TRBD2 matching over 10 bases. The junction had 5 bases not matched to a gene; V was cut back by 3 bases and J by 4 bases. CDR1 and CDR2 (germline): SGHAT, FQNNGV. The CDR3 loop spans 16 amino acids.

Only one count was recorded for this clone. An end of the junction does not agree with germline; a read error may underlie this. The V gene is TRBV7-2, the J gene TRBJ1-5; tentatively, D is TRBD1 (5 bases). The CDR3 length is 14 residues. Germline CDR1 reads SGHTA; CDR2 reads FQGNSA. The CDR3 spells CASSPKLDRQPGDF. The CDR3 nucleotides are TGTGCCAGCAGCCCCAAACTAGACAGACAGCCGGGGGATTTT.

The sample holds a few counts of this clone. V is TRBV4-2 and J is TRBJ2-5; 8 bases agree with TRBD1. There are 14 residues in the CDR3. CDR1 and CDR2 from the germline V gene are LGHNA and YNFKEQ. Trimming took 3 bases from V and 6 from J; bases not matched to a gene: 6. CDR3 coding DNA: TGTGCCAGCAGCCAGGAGACAGGGGCAAAGACCCAGTACTTC. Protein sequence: CASSQETGAKTQYF.

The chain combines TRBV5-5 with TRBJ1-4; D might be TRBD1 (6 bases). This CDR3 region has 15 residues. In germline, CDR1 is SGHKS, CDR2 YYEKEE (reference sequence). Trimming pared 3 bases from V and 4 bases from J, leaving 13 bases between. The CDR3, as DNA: TGTGCCAGCAGCTGGGGGCAGGGCGGTAATGAAAAACTGTTTTTT. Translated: CASSWGQGGNEKLFF.

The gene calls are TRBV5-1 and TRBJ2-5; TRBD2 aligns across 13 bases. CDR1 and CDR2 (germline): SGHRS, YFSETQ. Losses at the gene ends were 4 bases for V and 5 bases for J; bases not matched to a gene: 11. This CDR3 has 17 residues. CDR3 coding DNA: TGCGCCAGCAGCGAGGGACTAGCGGGGAGCCTGGGGGAGACCCAGTACTTC. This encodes CASSEGLAGSLGETQYF.

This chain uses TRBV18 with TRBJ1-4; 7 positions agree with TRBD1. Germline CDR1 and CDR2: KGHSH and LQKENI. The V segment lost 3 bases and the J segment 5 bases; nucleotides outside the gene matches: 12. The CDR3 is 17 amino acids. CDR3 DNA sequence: TGTGCCAGCTCACCGCCACAGGGGATCGACTTAAATGAAAAACTGTTTTTT. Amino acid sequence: CASSPPQGIDLNEKLFF.

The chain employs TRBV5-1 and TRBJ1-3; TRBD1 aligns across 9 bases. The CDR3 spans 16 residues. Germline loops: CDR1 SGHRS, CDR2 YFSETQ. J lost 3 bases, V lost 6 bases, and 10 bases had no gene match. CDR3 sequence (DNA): TGCGCCAGCATGGGGACAGGGAGTTTCGTTGGAAACACCATATATTTT. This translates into CASMGTGSFVGNTIYF.

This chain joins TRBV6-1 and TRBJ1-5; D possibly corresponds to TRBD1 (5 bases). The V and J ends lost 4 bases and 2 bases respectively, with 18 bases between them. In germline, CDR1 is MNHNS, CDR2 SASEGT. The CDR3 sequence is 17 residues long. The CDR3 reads CASSGGTGGRGNQPQHF. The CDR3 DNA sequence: TGTGCCAGCAGTGGGGGGACGGGAGGACGGGGCAATCAGCCCCAGCATTTT.

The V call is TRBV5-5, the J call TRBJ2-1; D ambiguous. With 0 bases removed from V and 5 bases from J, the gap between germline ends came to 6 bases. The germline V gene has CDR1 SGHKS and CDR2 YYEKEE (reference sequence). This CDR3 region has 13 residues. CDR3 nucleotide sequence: TGTGCCAGCAGCTTGGTACTCAACAATGAGCAGTTCTTC. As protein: CASSLVLNNEQFF.

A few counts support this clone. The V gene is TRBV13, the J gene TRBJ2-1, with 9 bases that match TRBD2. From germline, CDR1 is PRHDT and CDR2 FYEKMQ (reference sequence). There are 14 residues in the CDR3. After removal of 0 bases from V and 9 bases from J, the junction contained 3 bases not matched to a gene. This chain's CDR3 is CASSLGSGGSEQFF. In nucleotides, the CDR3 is TGTGCCAGCAGCTTAGGTAGCGGGGGTAGTGAGCAGTTCTTC.

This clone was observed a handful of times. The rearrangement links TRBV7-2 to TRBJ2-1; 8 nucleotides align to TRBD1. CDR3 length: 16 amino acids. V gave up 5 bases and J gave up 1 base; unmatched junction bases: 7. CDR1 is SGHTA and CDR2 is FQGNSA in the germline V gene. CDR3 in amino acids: CASSSQGAGSYNEQFF. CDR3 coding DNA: TGTGCCAGCAGCAGTCAGGGGGCGGGTTCCTACAATGAGCAGTTCTTC.

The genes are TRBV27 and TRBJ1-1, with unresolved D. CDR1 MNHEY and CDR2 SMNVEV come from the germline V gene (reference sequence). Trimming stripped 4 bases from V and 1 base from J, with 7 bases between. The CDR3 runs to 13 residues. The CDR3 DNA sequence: TGTGCCAGCAGTTCTTACGGGAACACTGAAGCTTTCTTT. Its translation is CASSSYGNTEAFF.

The DNA for the CDR3 is TGTGCCAGCAGTTACCAGTGGACAGGGGCAACCGGGGAGCTGTTTTTT. This gives the protein CASSYQWTGATGELFF. The chain has TRBV6-5 and TRBJ2-2, with 9 bases matching TRBD1. Per the germline V gene, CDR1 is MNHEY and CDR2 is SVGAGI. V dropped 2 bases and J dropped 5; count of bases not matched to a gene: 6. The CDR3 is made up of 16 amino acids.

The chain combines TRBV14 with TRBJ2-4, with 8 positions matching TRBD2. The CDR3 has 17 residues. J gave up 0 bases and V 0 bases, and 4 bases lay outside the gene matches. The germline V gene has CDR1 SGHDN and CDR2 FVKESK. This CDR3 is CASSQDGSGGAKNIQYF. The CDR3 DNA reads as TGTGCCAGCAGCCAAGATGGGAGCGGGGGAGCCAAAAACATTCAGTACTTC.